The TCR beta chain described here comes from a study of blood T cell repertoires in COVID-19. Germline-derived CDR1 and CDR2 are SGHNT and YYREEE (reference sequence). Germline trimming cut 4 bases from V and 9 bases from J; bases unmatched to any gene: 8. CDR3 length: 15 residues. Profiled with immunoSEQ multiplex PCR; TCRdb holds only in-frame clones, not every one. Altogether a few hundred thousand clones are present, roughly 89% being singletons, with the ten largest covering 4% to 5%. Sequencing used peripheral blood. This chain links TRBV5-4 with TRBJ2-1; 12 nucleotides agree with TRBD2. The TCR originated in a woman aged 40 to 49 who had recovered from COVID-19. CDR3 loop: CASSQTSGRVAEQFF. CDR3 nucleotide sequence: TGTGCCAGCAGCCAGACTAGCGGGAGAGTAGCTGAGCAGTTCTTC.